The T cell receptor beta chain described here comes from a study of blood T cells in healthy people across ages. Study observations and caveats: TCR beta diversity tracked closely with naive T cell percentage. TCR beta diversity, measured per million T cells, fell in a roughly linear way with age. Diversity estimates drawn from one million T cells were deemed underestimates.

About this clonotype: Its antigen remains unknown.

Germline-derived CDR1 and CDR2 are MNHEY and SVGEGT. The CDR3 runs 15 residues. A second about 6 to 12 cycle PCR used barcoded and J-beta primers. Via MiXCR, TCRdb re-called the 5' RACE reads, giving one row per CDR3 protein. There are about a million distinct CDR3 sequences in the sample; more than 30% occur only once, and around 12% lies in the top ten. The sequence came from a man between 18 and 29 years old in good health. This chain uses TRBV6-2 or TRBV6-3 with TRBJ2-5, with TRBD2 identical over 10 bases. The closer fit of TRBJ2-7 to the DNA end suggests the J call may be wrong. The specimen was blood. CDR3: CASSYKAGGPYEQYF. The CDR3 bases are TGTGCCAGCAGTTACAAAGCGGGGGGGCCTTACGAGCAGTACTTC.